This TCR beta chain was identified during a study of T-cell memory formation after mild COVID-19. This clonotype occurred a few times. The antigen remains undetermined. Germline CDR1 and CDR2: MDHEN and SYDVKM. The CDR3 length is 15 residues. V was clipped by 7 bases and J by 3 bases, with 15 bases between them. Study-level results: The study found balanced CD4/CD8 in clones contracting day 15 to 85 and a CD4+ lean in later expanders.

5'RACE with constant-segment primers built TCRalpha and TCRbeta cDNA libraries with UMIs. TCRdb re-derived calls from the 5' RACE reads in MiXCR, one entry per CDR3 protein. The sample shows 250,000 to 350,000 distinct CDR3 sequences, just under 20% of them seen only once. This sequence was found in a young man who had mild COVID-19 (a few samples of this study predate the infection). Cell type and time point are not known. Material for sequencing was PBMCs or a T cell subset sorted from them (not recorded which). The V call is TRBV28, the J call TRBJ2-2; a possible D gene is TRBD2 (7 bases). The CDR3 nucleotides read TGTGCCAGCATCAAGGGAGGGGGATACACCGGGGAGCTGTTTTTT. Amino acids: CASIKGGGYTGELFF.